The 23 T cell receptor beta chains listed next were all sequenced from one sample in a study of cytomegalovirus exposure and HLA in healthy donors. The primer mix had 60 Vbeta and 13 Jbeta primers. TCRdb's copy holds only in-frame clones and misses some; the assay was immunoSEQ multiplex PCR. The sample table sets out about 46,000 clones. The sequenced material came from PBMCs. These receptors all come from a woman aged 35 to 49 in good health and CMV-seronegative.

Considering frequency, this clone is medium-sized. The CDR3 sequence: CASEAGYPHYGYTF. CDR3 in DNA: TGTGCCAGCGAAGCAGGGTACCCACACTATGGCTACACCTTC. V usage is TRBV7-2 and J usage is TRBJ1-2; D might be TRBD1 (5 bases). Trimming took off 8 bases at V and 3 bases at J, with 16 bases between the two ends. The CDR3 runs to 14 residues. Germline values: CDR1 SGHTA, CDR2 FQGNSA. The full variable domain, with the rest looked up from reference TRBV7-2 and TRBJ1-2, is GAGVSQSPSNKVTEKGKDVELRCDPISGHTALYWYRQSLGQGLEFLIYFQGNSAPDKSGLPSDRFSAERTGGSVSTLTIQRTQQEDSAVYLCASEAGYPHYGYTFGSGTRLTVV.

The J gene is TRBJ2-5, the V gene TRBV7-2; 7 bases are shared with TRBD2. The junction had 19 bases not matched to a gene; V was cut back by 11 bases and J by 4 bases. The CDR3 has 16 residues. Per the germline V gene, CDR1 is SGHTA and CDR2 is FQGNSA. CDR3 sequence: CASRPPFSGRGETQYF. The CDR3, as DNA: TGTGCCTCTAGGCCTCCCTTTAGCGGGCGGGGAGAGACCCAGTACTTC.

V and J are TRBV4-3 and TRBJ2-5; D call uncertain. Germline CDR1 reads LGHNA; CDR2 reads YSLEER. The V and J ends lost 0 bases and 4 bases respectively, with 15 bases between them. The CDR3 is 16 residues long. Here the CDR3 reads CASSQDSFGDIETQYF. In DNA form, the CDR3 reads TGCGCCAGCAGCCAAGACTCCTTCGGTGATATAGAGACCCAGTACTTC.

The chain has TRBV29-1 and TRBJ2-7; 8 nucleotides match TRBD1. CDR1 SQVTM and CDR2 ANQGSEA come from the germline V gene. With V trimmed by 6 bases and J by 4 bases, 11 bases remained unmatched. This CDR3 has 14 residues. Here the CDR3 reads CSVVGAGGAYEQYF. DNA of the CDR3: TGCAGCGTAGTCGGCGCAGGGGGCGCGTACGAGCAGTACTTC.

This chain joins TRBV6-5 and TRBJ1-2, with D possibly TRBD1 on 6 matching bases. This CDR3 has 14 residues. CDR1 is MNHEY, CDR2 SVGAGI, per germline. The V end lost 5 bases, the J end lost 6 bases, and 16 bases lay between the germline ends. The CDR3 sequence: CASSNYRARDGYTF. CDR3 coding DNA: TGTGCCAGCAGTAATTACAGGGCAAGGGATGGCTACACCTTC.

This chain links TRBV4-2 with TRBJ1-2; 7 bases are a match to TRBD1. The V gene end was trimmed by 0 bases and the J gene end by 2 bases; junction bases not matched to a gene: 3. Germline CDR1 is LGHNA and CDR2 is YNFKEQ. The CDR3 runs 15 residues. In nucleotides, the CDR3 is TGTGCCAGCAGCCAAGATGGGACAGTCAACTATGGCTACACCTTC. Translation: CASSQDGTVNYGYTF.

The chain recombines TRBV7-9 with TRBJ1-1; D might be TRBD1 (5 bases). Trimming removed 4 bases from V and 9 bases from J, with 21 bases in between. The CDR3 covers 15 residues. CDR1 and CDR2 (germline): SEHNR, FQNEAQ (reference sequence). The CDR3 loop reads CASSSDRGATSQAFF. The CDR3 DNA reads TGTGCCAGCAGCTCCGATCGCGGGGCGACCTCTCAAGCTTTCTTT.

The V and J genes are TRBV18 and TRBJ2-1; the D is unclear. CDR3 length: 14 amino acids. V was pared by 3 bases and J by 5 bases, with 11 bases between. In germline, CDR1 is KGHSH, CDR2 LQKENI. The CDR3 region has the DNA TGTGCCAGCTCACCCTCGGTCCGAGACAATGAGCAGTTCTTC. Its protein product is CASSPSVRDNEQFF.

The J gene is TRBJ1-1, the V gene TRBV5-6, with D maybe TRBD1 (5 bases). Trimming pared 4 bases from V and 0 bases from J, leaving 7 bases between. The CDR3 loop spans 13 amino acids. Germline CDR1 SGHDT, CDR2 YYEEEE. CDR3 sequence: CASSQGLNTEAFF. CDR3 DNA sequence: TGTGCCAGCAGCCAGGGTTTGAACACTGAAGCTTTCTTT.

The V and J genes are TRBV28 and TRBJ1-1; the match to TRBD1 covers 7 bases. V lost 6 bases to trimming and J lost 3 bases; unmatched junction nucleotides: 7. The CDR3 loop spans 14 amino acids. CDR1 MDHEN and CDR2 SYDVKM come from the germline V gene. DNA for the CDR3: TGTGCCAGCAGCCTCACCAGGGGGGACACTGAAGCTTTCTTT. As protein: CASSLTRGDTEAFF.

CDR3 nucleotides: TGTGCCAGTAGTCCGCTTAGACTAGCGGGAGGACCCGGCAATGAGCAGTTCTTC. It encodes CASSPLRLAGGPGNEQFF. The chain carries TRBV19 and TRBJ2-1; the match to TRBD2 covers 13 bases. V gave up 5 bases and J gave up 6 bases; unmatched junction bases: 13. The germline CDR1 and CDR2 sequences are LNHDA and SQIVND (reference sequence). This CDR3 has 18 residues. The complete variable domain, with remaining parts taken from reference TRBV19 and TRBJ2-1, reads DGGITQSPKYLFRKEGQNVTLSCEQNLNHDAMYWYRQDPGQGLRLIYYSQIVNDFQKGDIAEGYSVSREKKESFPLTVTSAQKNPTAFYLCASSPLRLAGGPGNEQFFGPGTRLTVL.

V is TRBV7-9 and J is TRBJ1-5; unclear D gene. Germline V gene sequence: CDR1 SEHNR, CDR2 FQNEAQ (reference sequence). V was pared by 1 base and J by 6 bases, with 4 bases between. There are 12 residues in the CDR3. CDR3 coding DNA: TGTGCCAGCAGCTTAGAGAGTCAGCCCCAGCATTTT. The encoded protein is CASSLESQPQHF.

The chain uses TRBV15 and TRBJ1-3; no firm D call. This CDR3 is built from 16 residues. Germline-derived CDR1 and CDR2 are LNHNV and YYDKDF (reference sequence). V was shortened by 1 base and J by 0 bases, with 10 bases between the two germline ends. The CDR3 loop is CATSRAPADSGNTIYF. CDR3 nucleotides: TGTGCCACCAGCAGAGCTCCGGCGGACTCTGGAAACACCATATATTTT.

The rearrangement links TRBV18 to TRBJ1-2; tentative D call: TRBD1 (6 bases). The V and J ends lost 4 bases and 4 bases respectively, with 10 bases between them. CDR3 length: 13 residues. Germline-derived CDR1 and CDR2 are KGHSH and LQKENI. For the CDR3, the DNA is TGTGCCAGCTCACAGACAGGCAGCTATGGCTACACCTTC. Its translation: CASSQTGSYGYTF.

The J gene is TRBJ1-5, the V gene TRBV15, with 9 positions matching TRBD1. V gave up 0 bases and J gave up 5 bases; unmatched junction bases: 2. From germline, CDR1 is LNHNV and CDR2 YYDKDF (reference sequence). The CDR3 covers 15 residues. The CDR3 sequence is CATSRDRTGDQPQHF. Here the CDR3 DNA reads TGTGCCACCAGCAGAGATAGGACAGGGGATCAGCCCCAGCATTTT.

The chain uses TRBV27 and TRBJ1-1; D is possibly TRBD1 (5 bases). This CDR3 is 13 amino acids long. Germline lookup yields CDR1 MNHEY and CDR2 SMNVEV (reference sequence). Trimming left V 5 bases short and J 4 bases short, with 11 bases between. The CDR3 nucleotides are TGTGCCAGCAGTGGCAGGGTGAGCACTGAAGCTTTCTTT. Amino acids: CASSGRVSTEAFF.

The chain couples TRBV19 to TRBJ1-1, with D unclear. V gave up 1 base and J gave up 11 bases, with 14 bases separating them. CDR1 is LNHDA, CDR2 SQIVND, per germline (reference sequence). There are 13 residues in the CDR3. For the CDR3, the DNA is TGTGCCAGTAGTATAGCCCCGGGAAGGGTTGCTTTCTTT. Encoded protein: CASSIAPGRVAFF.

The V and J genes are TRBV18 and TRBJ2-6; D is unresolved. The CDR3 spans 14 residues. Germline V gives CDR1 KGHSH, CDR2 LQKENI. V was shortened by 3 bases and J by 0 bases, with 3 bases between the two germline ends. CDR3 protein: CASSPFSGANVLTF. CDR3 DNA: TGTGCCAGCTCACCCTTCTCTGGGGCCAACGTCCTGACTTTC.

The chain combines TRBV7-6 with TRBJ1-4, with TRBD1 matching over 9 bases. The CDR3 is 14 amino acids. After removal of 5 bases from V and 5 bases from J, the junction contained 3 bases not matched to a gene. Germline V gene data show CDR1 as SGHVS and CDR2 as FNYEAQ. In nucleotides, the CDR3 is TGTGCCAGCAGCCCCGGGACAGGGAATGAAAAACTGTTTTTT. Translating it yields CASSPGTGNEKLFF.

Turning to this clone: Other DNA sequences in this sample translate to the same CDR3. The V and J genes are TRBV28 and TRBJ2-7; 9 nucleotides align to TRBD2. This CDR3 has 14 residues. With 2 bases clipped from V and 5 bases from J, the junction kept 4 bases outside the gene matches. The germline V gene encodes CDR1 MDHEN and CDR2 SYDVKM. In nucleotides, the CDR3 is TGTGCCAGCAGTTTAATAGCGGGAGCGCACGAGCAGTACTTC. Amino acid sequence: CASSLIAGAHEQYF.

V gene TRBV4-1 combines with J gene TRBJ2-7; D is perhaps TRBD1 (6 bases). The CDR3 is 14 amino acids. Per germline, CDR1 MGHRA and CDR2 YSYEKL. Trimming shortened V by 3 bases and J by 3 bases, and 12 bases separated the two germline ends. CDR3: CASSQQGLGYEQYF. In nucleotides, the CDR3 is TGCGCCAGCAGCCAGCAGGGGTTAGGCTACGAGCAGTACTTC.

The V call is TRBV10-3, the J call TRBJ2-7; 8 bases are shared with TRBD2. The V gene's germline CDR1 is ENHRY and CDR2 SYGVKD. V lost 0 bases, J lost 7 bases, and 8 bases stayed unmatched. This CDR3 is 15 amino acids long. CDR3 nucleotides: TGTGCCATCAGTGAGTCGAGCGGGAGAACGAGGGAGCAGTACTTC. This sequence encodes CAISESSGRTREQYF.

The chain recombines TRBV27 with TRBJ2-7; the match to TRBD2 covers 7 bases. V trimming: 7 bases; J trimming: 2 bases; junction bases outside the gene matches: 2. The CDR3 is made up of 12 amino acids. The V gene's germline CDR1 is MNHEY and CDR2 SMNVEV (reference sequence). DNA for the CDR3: TGTGCCAGCAATGGGGGGGCCTACGAGCAGTACTTC. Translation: CASNGGAYEQYF.